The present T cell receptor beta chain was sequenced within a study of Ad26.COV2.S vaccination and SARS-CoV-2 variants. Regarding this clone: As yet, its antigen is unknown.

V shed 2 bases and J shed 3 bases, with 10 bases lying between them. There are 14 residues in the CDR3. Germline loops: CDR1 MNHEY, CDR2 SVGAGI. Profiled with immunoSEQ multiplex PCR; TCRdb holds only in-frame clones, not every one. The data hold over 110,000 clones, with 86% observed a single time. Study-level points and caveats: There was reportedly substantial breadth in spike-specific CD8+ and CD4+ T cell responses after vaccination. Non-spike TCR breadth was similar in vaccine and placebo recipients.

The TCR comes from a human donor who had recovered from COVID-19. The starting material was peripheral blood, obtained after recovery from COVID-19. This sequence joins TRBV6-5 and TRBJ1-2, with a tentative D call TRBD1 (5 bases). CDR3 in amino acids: CASSYGGRDYGYTF. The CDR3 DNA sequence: TGTGCCAGCAGTTACGGCGGCAGGGACTATGGCTACACCTTC.